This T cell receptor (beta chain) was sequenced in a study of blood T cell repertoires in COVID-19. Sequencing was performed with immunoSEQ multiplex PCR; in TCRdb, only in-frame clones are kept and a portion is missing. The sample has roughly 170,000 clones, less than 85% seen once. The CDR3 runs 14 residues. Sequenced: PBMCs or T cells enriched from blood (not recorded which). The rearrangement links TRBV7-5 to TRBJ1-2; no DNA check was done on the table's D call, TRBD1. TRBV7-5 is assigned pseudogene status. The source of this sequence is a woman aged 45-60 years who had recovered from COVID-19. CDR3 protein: CVRSGESSTGGYTF. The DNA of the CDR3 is TGTGTCAGAAGCGGGGAGTCGTCGACAGGTGGCTACACCTTC.